Presented here are 4 T cell receptor beta chains from one specimen sequenced in a study of T cell responses to AZD1222 COVID-19 vaccine. Profiling relied on immunoSEQ multiplex PCR, and the TCRdb table lists in-frame clones only, not all of them. The table shows over 110,000 clones, with under 95% occurring only once. Source: peripheral blood, taken on day 0 of AZD1222 vaccination. These receptors originate from an adult in good health.

The chain carries TRBV5-1 and TRBJ1-2, with D possibly matching TRBD1 (6 bases). The CDR3 has 15 residues. The V end lost 1 base, the J end lost 4 bases, and 14 bases lay between the germline ends. CDR1 and CDR2 (germline): SGHRS, YFSETQ. The CDR3 DNA sequence: TGCGCCAGCAGCTTGTCCGGGGGCGAGGGCTATGGCTACACCTTC. Translated, it gives CASSLSGGEGYGYTF.

The rearrangement links TRBV7-9 to TRBJ1-1, with 7 bases fitting TRBD1. V was pared by 5 bases and J by 5 bases, with 8 bases of the junction left unmatched. The germline gives CDR1 SEHNR, CDR2 FQNEAQ (reference sequence). This CDR3 is built from 14 residues. CDR3: CASSRIQGSTEAFF. Here the CDR3 DNA reads TGTGCCAGCAGCAGGATACAGGGGAGTACTGAAGCTTTCTTT.

The chain couples TRBV15 to TRBJ1-5, with no clear D. V lost 5 bases, J lost 2 bases, and 10 bases lay in between. The germline V gene encodes CDR1 LNHNV and CDR2 YYDKDF (reference sequence). This CDR3 comprises 14 residues. CDR3 region: CATSGNLGNQPQHF. In DNA form, the CDR3 reads TGTGCCACCAGCGGGAATTTGGGCAATCAGCCCCAGCATTTT.

The chain carries TRBV5-1 and TRBJ1-2; D gene uncertain. The V end lost 6 bases, the J end lost 9 bases, and 3 bases lay between the germline ends. Germline V gene sequence: CDR1 SGHRS, CDR2 YFSETQ. CDR3 length: 8 amino acids. The CDR3 protein is CASKCYTF. The CDR3 nucleotides read TGCGCCAGCAAGTGCTACACCTTC.